The 20 T cell receptor beta chains given below trace back to one sample, sequenced in a study of blood T cells in healthy people across ages. Primers used in a second PCR of about 7 to 11 cycles were a sample-barcoded 5' primer and a J-beta primer mix. MiXCR was run by TCRdb on the 5' RACE reads, yielding one entry per CDR3 protein. The sample has 1,100,000 or so distinct CDR3 sequences, more than 40% seen once. The specimen was blood. The receptors here all came from a woman aged 55-75 years in good health.

V gene TRBV25-1 combines with J gene TRBJ2-5, with no clear D. The end of the DNA fits TRBJ2-7 better, so the J call may be wrong. Germline values: CDR1 MGHDK, CDR2 SYGVNS. The CDR3 has 12 amino acids. This chain's CDR3 is CASMGTTREQYF. In DNA form, the CDR3 reads TGTGCCAGCATGGGTACTACGCGCGAGCAGTACTTC.

This clonotype was counted many times. The chain is built from TRBV12-3 or TRBV12-4 and TRBJ2-3; TRBD1 or TRBD2 may be the D gene (5 bases each). The CDR3 is made up of 13 amino acids. Trimming removed 6 bases from V and 6 bases from J, with 13 bases in between. In DNA form, the CDR3 reads TGTGCCAGCAGGGAAGACGGGACGGATACGCAGTATTTT. Residues: CASREDGTDTQYF.

The chain uses TRBV20-1 and TRBJ2-7; D is ambiguous. The CDR3 has 16 residues. Germline values: CDR1 DFQATT, CDR2 SNEGSKA (reference sequence). V was shortened by 0 bases and J by 3 bases, with 18 bases between the two germline ends. CDR3 in DNA: TGCAGTGCTAGAGATGTCATGGGCAGTGGGGACTACGAGCAGTACTTC. It specifies CSARDVMGSGDYEQYF.

The gene calls are TRBV6-1 and TRBJ2-5, with 13 bases matching TRBD2. Germline CDR1 MNHNS, CDR2 SASEGT. The V gene end was trimmed by 8 bases and the J gene end by 2 bases; junction bases not matched to a gene: 8. The length of the CDR3 is 16 residues. CDR3 DNA sequence: TGTGCCAGCTCGACTAGCGGGAGGTGGAGGCAAGAGACCCAGTACTTC. Translation: CASSTSGRWRQETQYF.

V is TRBV7-2 and J is TRBJ2-7, with D perhaps matching TRBD1 or TRBD2 (5 bases each). CDR3 size: 16 residues. Deletions cut 7 bases from V and 1 base from J, with 20 bases between. The germline CDR1 and CDR2 sequences are SGHTA and FQGNSA. The CDR3 coding sequence is TGTGCCAGCACACTGGGGACCGGGGCAGGGTCCTACGAGCAGTACTTC. Protein product: CASTLGTGAGSYEQYF.

The V and J genes are TRBV6-6 and TRBJ1-5; D gene uncertain. From germline, CDR1 is MNHNY and CDR2 SVGAGI (reference sequence). The CDR3 sequence is 13 residues long. V gave up 0 bases and J gave up 5 bases, with 5 bases separating them. Written as DNA, the CDR3 is TGTGCCAGCAGTTACTCGTCAGATCAGCCCCAGCATTTT. It specifies CASSYSSDQPQHF.

This clonotype showed up just once. V usage is TRBV30 and J usage is TRBJ2-5; D ambiguous. V shed 0 bases and J shed 5 bases, with 7 bases lying between them. Germline CDR1 is GTSNPN and CDR2 is SVGIG (reference sequence). The CDR3 runs to 12 residues. The CDR3 DNA sequence: TGTGCCTGGAGTGTCGGGTACGAGACCCAGTACTTC. This sequence encodes CAWSVGYETQYF.

This clonotype was seen a few times. The V call is TRBV2, the J call TRBJ2-3; D possibly corresponds to TRBD2 (6 bases). CDR1 SNHLY and CDR2 FYNNEI come from the germline V gene. V gave up 3 bases and J gave up 4 bases, with 11 bases separating them. This CDR3 spans 14 amino acids. In DNA form, the CDR3 reads TGTGCCAGCAGTGATAGTCCGGGAGCAGATACGCAGTATTTT. Its protein is CASSDSPGADTQYF.

This clonotype has only a few counts. V gene TRBV5-1 combines with J gene TRBJ2-3; D not resolved. Per the germline V gene, CDR1 is SGHRS and CDR2 is YFSETQ. The CDR3 contains 15 residues. V was shortened by 5 bases and J by 2 bases, with 15 bases between the two germline ends. Here the CDR3 reads CASRDWRQSTDTQYF. The DNA for the CDR3 is TGCGCCAGCAGGGATTGGCGGCAGTCCACAGATACGCAGTATTTT.

The V call is TRBV18, the J call TRBJ2-7; tentative D call: TRBD1 (5 bases). Per germline, CDR1 KGHSH and CDR2 LQKENI. The ends were cut back, 3 bases at V and 3 bases at J, with 15 bases in the middle. CDR3 length: 15 residues. DNA of the CDR3: TGTGCCAGCTCACCGACTCAGGGAACCTACTACGAGCAGTACTTC. Amino acids: CASSPTQGTYYEQYF.

The count of this clonotype is one. The gene calls are TRBV29-1 and TRBJ2-7; weak D call: TRBD2 (6 bases). The CDR3 has 14 residues. V lost 6 bases and J lost 4, with 19 bases in between. Germline V gene sequence: CDR1 SQVTM, CDR2 ANQGSEA. CDR3 DNA: TGCAGCGTCCCCCGGGGGTCCACACCTTACGAGCAGTACTTC. Amino acid sequence: CSVPRGSTPYEQYF.

This chain connects TRBV15 to TRBJ2-1; 7 nucleotides line up with TRBD2. Germline V gene sequence: CDR1 LNHNV, CDR2 YYDKDF (reference sequence). After removal of 1 base from V and 5 bases from J, the junction contained 2 bases not matched to a gene. CDR3 length: 14 residues. CDR3 protein: CATSRASGNNEQFF. The CDR3 nucleotides are TGTGCCACCAGCAGAGCTAGCGGAAACAATGAGCAGTTCTTC.

This clonotype has a count of ten or more. This rearrangement joins TRBV7-2 to TRBJ2-7, with D unresolved. CDR1 and CDR2 (germline): SGHTA, FQGNSA. The CDR3 spans 14 residues. V was cut by 4 bases and J by 3 bases, with 13 bases left in between. CDR3 nucleotide sequence: TGTGCCAGCAGCTCTCCGGGTGCTAGCTACGAGCAGTACTTC. It is translated as CASSSPGASYEQYF.

This clonotype was observed a few times. The J gene is TRBJ1-1, the V gene TRBV20-1; TRBD1 is a possible D gene (6 bases). The germline V gene encodes CDR1 DFQATT and CDR2 SNEGSKA (reference sequence). This CDR3 has 15 amino acids. Trimming took 0 bases from V and 1 from J, leaving 12 bases between them. The CDR3 is CSARDGGRKNTEAFF. CDR3 DNA: TGCAGTGCTAGAGATGGGGGCAGGAAGAACACTGAAGCTTTCTTT.

V usage is TRBV11-2 and J usage is TRBJ2-7; no definite D call. Trimming left V 2 bases short and J 2 bases short, with 10 bases between. This CDR3 comprises 14 residues. Germline values: CDR1 SGHAT, CDR2 FQNNGV. The CDR3 bases are TGTGCCAGCAGCTTATCCCTCCTCACCTACGAGCAGTACTTC. This codes for CASSLSLLTYEQYF.

Concerning this clonotype: An end of the junction differs from the germline gene, which may be a read error. This chain joins TRBV20-1 and TRBJ2-5, with 9 nucleotides matching TRBD2. The germline gives CDR1 DFQATT, CDR2 SNEGSKA (reference sequence). CDR3 size: 13 residues. The CDR3 reads CSVPGLAQETRYF. DNA of the CDR3: TGCAGTGTTCCGGGACTAGCCCAAGAGACCCGGTACTTC.

In the case of this clonotype: Its ends do not fully match the called genes, so a read error is possible. This chain joins TRBV18 and TRBJ2-5, with D possibly matching TRBD1 (5 bases). The V gene's germline CDR1 is KGHSH and CDR2 LQKENI. The CDR3 is 14 amino acids. The CDR3: CAGSPSGQIETQYF. The CDR3 coding sequence is TGTGCCGGCTCACCATCAGGACAAATAGAGACCCAGTACTTC.

The chain has TRBV15 and TRBJ1-5; no clear D. The CDR3 runs 15 residues. V lost 0 bases, J lost 6 bases, and 12 bases lay in between. From germline, CDR1 is LNHNV and CDR2 YYDKDF (reference sequence). Here the CDR3 DNA reads TGTGCCACCAGCAGAGATCGTGGGGTTACTCAGCCCCAGCATTTT. It translates to CATSRDRGVTQPQHF.

Ten or more counts support this clonotype. This chain connects TRBV20-1 to TRBJ2-1; no definite D call. This CDR3 is 13 amino acids long. Per germline, CDR1 DFQATT and CDR2 SNEGSKA (reference sequence). The V end lost 3 bases, the J end lost 1 base, and 7 bases lay between the germline ends. CDR3 sequence: CSASASSYNEQFF. The CDR3 DNA follows: TGCAGTGCTAGCGCTAGTTCCTACAATGAGCAGTTCTTC.

This clonotype was detected ten times or more. This chain connects TRBV13 to TRBJ2-3, with D possibly matching TRBD1 (5 bases). The CDR3 is 14 residues long. Germline lookup yields CDR1 PRHDT and CDR2 FYEKMQ (reference sequence). V lost 2 bases, J lost 2 bases, and 8 bases lay in between. Here the CDR3 reads CASSLNRFTDTQYF. The DNA of the CDR3 is TGTGCCAGCAGCTTAAACAGGTTCACAGATACGCAGTATTTT.